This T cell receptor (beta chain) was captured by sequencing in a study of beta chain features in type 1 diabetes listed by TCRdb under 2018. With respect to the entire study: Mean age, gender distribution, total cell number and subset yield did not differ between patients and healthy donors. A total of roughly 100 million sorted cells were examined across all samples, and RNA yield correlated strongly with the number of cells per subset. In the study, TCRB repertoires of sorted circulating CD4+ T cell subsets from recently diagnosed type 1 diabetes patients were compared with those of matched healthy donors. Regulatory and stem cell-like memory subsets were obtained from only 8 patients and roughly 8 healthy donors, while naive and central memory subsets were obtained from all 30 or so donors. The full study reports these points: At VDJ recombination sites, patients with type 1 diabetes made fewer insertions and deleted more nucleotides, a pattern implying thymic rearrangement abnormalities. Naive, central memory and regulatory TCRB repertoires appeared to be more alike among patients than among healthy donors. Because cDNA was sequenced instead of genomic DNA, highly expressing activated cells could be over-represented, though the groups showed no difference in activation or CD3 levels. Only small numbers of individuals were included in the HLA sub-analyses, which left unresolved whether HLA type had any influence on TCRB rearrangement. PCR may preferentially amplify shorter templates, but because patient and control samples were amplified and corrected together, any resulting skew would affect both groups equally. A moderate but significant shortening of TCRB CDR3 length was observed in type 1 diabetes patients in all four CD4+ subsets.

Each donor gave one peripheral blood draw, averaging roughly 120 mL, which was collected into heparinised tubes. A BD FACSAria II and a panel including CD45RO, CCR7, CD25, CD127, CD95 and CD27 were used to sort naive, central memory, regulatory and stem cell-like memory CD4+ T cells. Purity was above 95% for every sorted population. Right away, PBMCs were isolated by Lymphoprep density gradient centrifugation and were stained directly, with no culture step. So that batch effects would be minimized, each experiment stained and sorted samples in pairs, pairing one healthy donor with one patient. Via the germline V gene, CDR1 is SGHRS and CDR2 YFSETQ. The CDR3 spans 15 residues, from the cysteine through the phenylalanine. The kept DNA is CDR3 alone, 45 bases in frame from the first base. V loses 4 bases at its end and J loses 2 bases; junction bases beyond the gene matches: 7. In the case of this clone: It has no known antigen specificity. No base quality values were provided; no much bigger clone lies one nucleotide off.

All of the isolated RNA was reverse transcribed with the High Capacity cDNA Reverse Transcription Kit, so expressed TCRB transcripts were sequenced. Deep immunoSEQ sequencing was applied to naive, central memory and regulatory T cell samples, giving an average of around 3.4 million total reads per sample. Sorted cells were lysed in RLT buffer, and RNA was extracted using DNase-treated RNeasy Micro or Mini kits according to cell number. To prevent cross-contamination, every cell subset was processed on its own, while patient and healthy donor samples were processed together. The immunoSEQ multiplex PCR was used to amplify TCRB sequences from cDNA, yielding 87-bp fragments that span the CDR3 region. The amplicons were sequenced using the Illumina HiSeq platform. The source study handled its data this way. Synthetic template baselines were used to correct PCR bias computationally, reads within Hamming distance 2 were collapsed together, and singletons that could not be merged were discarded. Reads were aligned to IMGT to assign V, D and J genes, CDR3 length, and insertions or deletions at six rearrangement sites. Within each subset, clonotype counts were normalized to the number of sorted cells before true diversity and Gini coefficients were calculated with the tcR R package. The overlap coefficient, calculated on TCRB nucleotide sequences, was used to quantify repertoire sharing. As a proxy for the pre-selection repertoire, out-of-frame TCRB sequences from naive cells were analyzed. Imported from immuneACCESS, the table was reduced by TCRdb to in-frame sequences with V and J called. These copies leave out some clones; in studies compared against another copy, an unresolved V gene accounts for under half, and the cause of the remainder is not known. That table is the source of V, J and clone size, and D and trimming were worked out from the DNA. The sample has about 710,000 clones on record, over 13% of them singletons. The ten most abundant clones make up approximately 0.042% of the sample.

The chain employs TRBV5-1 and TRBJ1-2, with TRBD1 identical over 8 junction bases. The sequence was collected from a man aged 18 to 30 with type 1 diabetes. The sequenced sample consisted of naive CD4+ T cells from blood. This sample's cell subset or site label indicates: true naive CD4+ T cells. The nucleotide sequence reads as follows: TGCGCCAGCAGCCCCAGGACAGGGTCGAACTATGGCTACACCTTC. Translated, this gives CASSPRTGSNYGYTF.